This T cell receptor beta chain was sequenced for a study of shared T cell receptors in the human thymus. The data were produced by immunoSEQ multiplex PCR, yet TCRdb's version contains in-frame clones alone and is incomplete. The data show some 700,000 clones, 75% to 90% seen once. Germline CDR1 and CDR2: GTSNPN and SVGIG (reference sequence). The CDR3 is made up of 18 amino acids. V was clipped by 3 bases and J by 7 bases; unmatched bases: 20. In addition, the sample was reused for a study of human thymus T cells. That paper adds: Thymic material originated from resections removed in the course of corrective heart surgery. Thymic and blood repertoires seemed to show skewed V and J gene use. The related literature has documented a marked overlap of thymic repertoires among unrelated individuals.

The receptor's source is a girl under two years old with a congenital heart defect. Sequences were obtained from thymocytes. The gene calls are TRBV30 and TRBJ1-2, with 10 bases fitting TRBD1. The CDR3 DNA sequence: TGTGCCTGGAGCCAACCCGCCGCGGGACAGGGGCGGCCGAGTGGCTACACCTTC. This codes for CAWSQPAAGQGRPSGYTF.